These 5 T cell receptor beta chains originate from one sample sequenced in a study of CD8 T cells in Susac syndrome. Random-hexamer reverse transcription was applied to roughly 0.45 to 1 ug RNA. TCRdb called the immunoSEQ multiplex PCR reads again in MiXCR, with one record for every CDR3 protein. The data hold about 200,000 distinct CDR3 sequences, with approximately 94% observed a single time. Sequencing was carried out using CD4+ T cells from PBMCs. The source is a human donor in good health.

The chain employs TRBV7-2 and TRBJ2-1; 12 nucleotides agree with TRBD2. With V trimmed by 5 bases and J by 7 bases, 9 bases remained unmatched. CDR3 length equals 16 residues. Per germline, CDR1 SGHTA and CDR2 FQGNSA. The CDR3 bases are TGTGCCAGCAGCCCCCCCCTACTAGCGGGGGGTAATGAGCAGTTCTTC. Translation: CASSPPLLAGGNEQFF.

The chain joins TRBV29-1 to TRBJ2-5; 8 bases are a match to TRBD2. The V and J ends lost 8 bases and 5 bases, in that order; junction bases with no gene match: 10. In germline, CDR1 is SQVTM, CDR2 ANQGSEA. The CDR3 sequence is 13 residues long. The CDR3 coding sequence is TGCAGCTCCTCGGGAGGGGAATACGAGACCCAGTACTTC. Translation: CSSSGGEYETQYF.

This chain connects TRBV28 to TRBJ1-2; 10 nucleotides match TRBD1. From germline, CDR1 is MDHEN and CDR2 SYDVKM. The CDR3 is 14 residues long. Losses at the gene ends were 10 bases for V and 6 bases for J; bases not matched to a gene: 11. This chain's CDR3 is CATPGGTGVDGYTF. The DNA of the CDR3 is TGTGCCACCCCAGGTGGGACAGGGGTGGATGGCTACACCTTC.

This chain links TRBV5-1 with TRBJ2-1, with D perhaps TRBD1 (6 bases). The ends were cut back, 0 bases at V and 7 bases at J, with 8 bases in the middle. This CDR3 comprises 13 residues. Germline CDR1 and CDR2: SGHRS and YFSETQ. The CDR3 is CASSLDRGNEQFF. As DNA, the CDR3 is TGCGCCAGCAGCTTGGATAGGGGGAATGAGCAGTTCTTC.

The chain uses TRBV3-1 and TRBJ2-7; tentative D call: TRBD2 (5 bases). CDR1 and CDR2 (germline): LGHDT, YNNKEL (reference sequence). V was shortened by 4 bases and J by 4 bases, with 14 bases between the two germline ends. This CDR3 is built from 14 residues. The CDR3 DNA reads TGTGCCAGCAGCCCCCTGGGCCGAGGGTACGAGCAGTACTTC. Residues: CASSPLGRGYEQYF.